The 25 T cell receptor beta chains given below trace back to one sample, sequenced in a study of human T cells and chemical hapten exposure. Time point here: pre-sensitization, week 0. Treatment described: therapeutic diphenylcyclopropenone sensitization with weekly scalp DPC. TCRdb used MiXCR to reprocess the RACE reads, holding one entry per CDR3 protein. The top ten clones hold just over 2.5% of a sample with 300,000 to 450,000 distinct CDR3 sequences, 5.1% of them seen once. The sequencing here drew on whole blood, taken in connection with sensitization to the hapten diphenylcyclopropenone (DPC). The receptors here all came from a woman in her forties or fifties with alopecia areata. Some clones in this sample may be carry-over from other donors' samples.

The chain combines TRBV6-6 with TRBJ1-6; tentatively, D is TRBD1 (5 bases). CDR3 size: 13 residues. V was trimmed by 5 bases and J by 5 bases, leaving 7 bases between them. Germline V gene data show CDR1 as MNHNY and CDR2 as SVGAGI (reference sequence). The CDR3 DNA sequence: TGTGCCAGCAGTGGGGGGGATAATTCACCCCTCCACTTT. Its protein product is CASSGGDNSPLHF.

This clonotype was observed at least ten times. This chain connects TRBV18 to TRBJ1-1, with no clear D. The CDR3 has 13 amino acids. The ends were cut back, 5 bases at V and 5 bases at J, with 12 bases in the middle. Germline-derived CDR1 and CDR2 are KGHSH and LQKENI. CDR3 sequence reads: CASSEGGVTEAFF. The CDR3 nucleotides are TGTGCCAGCTCAGAGGGCGGGGTTACTGAAGCTTTCTTT. Filled out from reference TRBV18 and TRBJ1-1, the complete variable domain reads NAGVMQNPRHLVRRRGQEARLRCSPMKGHSHVYWYRQLPEEGLKFMVYLQKENIIDESGMPKERFSAEFPKEGPSILRIQQVVRGDSAAYFCASSEGGVTEAFFGQGTRLTVV.

This clonotype was detected many times. The rearrangement uses TRBV20-1 and TRBJ2-2; 7 positions agree with TRBD1. V dropped 1 base and J dropped 6; count of bases not matched to a gene: 8. Germline CDR1 DFQATT, CDR2 SNEGSKA (reference sequence). This CDR3 comprises 15 residues. The CDR3 spells CSARVAGGPPGELFF. CDR3 DNA: TGCAGTGCTAGAGTGGCAGGGGGACCCCCCGGGGAGCTGTTTTTT.

Many counts were recorded for this clonotype. This chain joins TRBV20-1 and TRBJ2-7; 8 bases agree with TRBD2. Germline V gene lookup returns CDR1 DFQATT and CDR2 SNEGSKA (reference sequence). Unmatched junction bases numbered 5, after V lost 0 bases and J lost 1 base. This CDR3 has 15 amino acids. For the CDR3, the DNA is TGCAGTGCTAGAGACGCTAGCGGGCCTTCCTACGAGCAGTACTTC. Its protein product is CSARDASGPSYEQYF.

This clonotype was recorded many times. This chain uses TRBV15 with TRBJ1-4; TRBD1 matches at 11 bases. CDR3 length: 15 amino acids. V shed 4 bases and J 7 bases; nucleotides not matched to a gene: 5. Looked up from germline, CDR1 is LNHNV and CDR2 is YYDKDF (reference sequence). The CDR3 sequence: CATSNLGTGGEKLFF. As DNA, the CDR3 is TGTGCCACCAGCAATTTGGGGACAGGGGGTGAAAAACTGTTTTTT.

A few counts support this clonotype. The chain is built from TRBV12-5 and TRBJ2-6; possibly TRBD2 for D (6 bases). V was shortened by 8 bases and J by 1 base, with 12 bases between the two germline ends. Germline loops: CDR1 LGHNT, CDR2 FRNRAP. This CDR3 contains 15 residues. The CDR3 is CASRWGESGANVLTF. CDR3 bases: TGTGCTAGTCGTTGGGGGGAATCTGGGGCCAACGTCCTGACTTTC.

The chain is built from TRBV20-1 and TRBJ1-2; D gene ambiguous. V was clipped by 2 bases and J by 5 bases, with 12 bases between them. The CDR3 has 13 residues. Germline lookup yields CDR1 DFQATT and CDR2 SNEGSKA (reference sequence). The CDR3 DNA reads as TGCAGTGCTAGATCGTCTGCGGGGTATGGCTACACCTTC. Residues: CSARSSAGYGYTF.

This clonotype showed up many times. The gene calls are TRBV3-1 and TRBJ2-3; either TRBD1 or TRBD2 may supply D (5 bases each). Per germline, CDR1 LGHDT and CDR2 YNNKEL (reference sequence). Trimming pared 6 bases from V and 1 base from J, leaving 11 bases between. The CDR3 has 14 residues. The CDR3 nucleotides read TGTGCCAGCAGGAACCGAGGGGGCACAGATACGCAGTATTTT. This codes for CASRNRGGTDTQYF.

This clonotype came up a few times. The rearrangement joins TRBV3-1 to TRBJ1-5, with 12 bases fitting TRBD1. CDR1 is LGHDT and CDR2 is YNNKEL in the germline V gene (reference sequence). The CDR3 totals 16 residues. The J segment lost 5 bases and the V segment lost 2 bases, leaving 4 bases of the junction unmatched. This chain's CDR3 is CASSQTGTGGDQPQHF. CDR3 sequence (DNA): TGTGCCAGCAGCCAAACCGGGACAGGGGGCGATCAGCCCCAGCATTTT.

This clonotype was recorded many times. The chain links TRBV28 to TRBJ2-3; 11 bases match TRBD2. The CDR3 runs 14 residues. Trimming cost V 6 bases and J 9 bases; bases outside gene matches: 8. Germline V gene lookup returns CDR1 MDHEN and CDR2 SYDVKM. This chain's CDR3 is CASSFRLAGRTQYF. The CDR3 DNA reads as TGTGCCAGCAGCTTTAGACTAGCGGGGCGGACGCAGTATTTT. The variable domain in full, with the rest retrieved from reference TRBV28 and TRBJ2-3, is DVKVTQSSRYLVKRTGEKVFLECVQDMDHENMFWYRQDPGLGLRLIYFSYDVKMKEKGDIPEGYSVSREKKERFSLILESASTNQTSMYLCASSFRLAGRTQYFGPGTRLTVL.

This clonotype was counted between two and nine times. The chain recombines TRBV29-1 with TRBJ1-2; no clear D gene. Trimming cost V 3 bases and J 2 bases, with 13 bases left between them. CDR3 length: 14 amino acids. Germline V gives CDR1 SQVTM, CDR2 ANQGSEA. CDR3 DNA sequence: TGCAGCGTTGATCTCCCGCTTCAAAACTATGGCTACACCTTC. Its translation is CSVDLPLQNYGYTF.

This clonotype was seen repeatedly, ten times or more. This sequence joins TRBV28 and TRBJ2-1; possibly TRBD1 or TRBD2 for D (6 bases each). Trimming cost V 8 bases and J 13 bases, with 12 bases left between them. Germline V lookup: CDR1 MDHEN, CDR2 SYDVKM. CDR3 size: 10 residues. CDR3 nucleotide sequence: TGTGCCAGCCGCGGAGGGGGACAGTTCTTC. The encoded protein is CASRGGGQFF.

This clonotype was detected only a few times. V gene TRBV29-1 combines with J gene TRBJ1-1; the D gene is possibly TRBD1 (5 bases). This CDR3 spans 15 amino acids. Germline lookup yields CDR1 SQVTM and CDR2 ANQGSEA. Trimming cost V 6 bases and J 0 bases, with 17 bases left between them. CDR3 protein: CSVFRQSLMNTEAFF. CDR3 nucleotide sequence: TGCAGCGTGTTTCGACAGTCCTTAATGAACACTGAAGCTTTCTTT. Full variable domain (rest looked up from reference TRBV29-1 and TRBJ1-1): SAVISQKPSRDICQRGTSLTIQCQVDSQVTMMFWYRQQPGQSLTLIATANQGSEATYESGFVIDKFPISRPNLTFSTLTVSNMSPEDSSIYLCSVFRQSLMNTEAFFGQGTRLTVV.

Ten or more counts support this clonotype. The chain combines TRBV24-1 with TRBJ1-2; the D is unclear. Per germline, CDR1 KGHDR and CDR2 SFDVKD. The V end lost 3 bases, the J end lost 4 bases, and 8 bases lay between the germline ends. This CDR3 has 13 amino acids. In DNA, the CDR3 is TGTGCCACCAGTGATCGGATGGGCTATGGCTACACCTTC. Amino acid sequence: CATSDRMGYGYTF.

This clonotype was seen ten or more times. The chain joins TRBV7-9 to TRBJ1-6; D gene unclear. V was trimmed by 2 bases and J by 7 bases, leaving 12 bases between them. Germline lookup yields CDR1 SEHNR and CDR2 FQNEAQ (reference sequence). CDR3 length: 15 residues. The DNA of the CDR3 is TGTGCCAGCAGCTTATCCATGACTACGAATTCACCCCTCCACTTT. As protein: CASSLSMTTNSPLHF.

This clonotype was counted many times. The chain is built from TRBV19 and TRBJ1-5; 12 bases line up with TRBD1. Looked up from germline, CDR1 is LNHDA and CDR2 is SQIVND (reference sequence). V was pared by 7 bases and J by 6 bases, with 4 bases of the junction left unmatched. The CDR3 is 14 residues long. The CDR3 region is CASTGTGGSQPQHF. The CDR3 DNA follows: TGTGCCAGTACCGGGACAGGGGGCAGTCAGCCCCAGCATTTT.

This chain joins TRBV6-6 and TRBJ2-7; TRBD2 matches 8 bases. Germline CDR1 and CDR2: MNHNY and SVGAGI (reference sequence). The CDR3 is made up of 12 amino acids. V shed 8 bases, J shed 6 bases, and the junction held 6 bases outside the gene matches. The CDR3 region has the DNA TGTGCCAGCGGGACTAGTGCCTTCGAGCAGTACTTC. Amino acids: CASGTSAFEQYF.

There are a few counts of this clonotype. The chain recombines TRBV16 with TRBJ1-2, with a tentative D call TRBD1 (6 bases). Per the germline V gene, CDR1 is KGHSY and CDR2 is FQNENV. The CDR3 is made up of 15 amino acids. The V and J ends lost 0 bases and 0 bases respectively, with 8 bases between them. The CDR3 nucleotides are TGTGCCAGCAGCCAATCAGGGGGAGCTAACTATGGCTACACCTTC. This codes for CASSQSGGANYGYTF.

This clonotype was picked up many times. The chain joins TRBV2 to TRBJ2-7; 12 bases line up with TRBD2. Looked up from germline, CDR1 is SNHLY and CDR2 is FYNNEI. The CDR3 extends over 15 amino acids. The ends lost 6 bases at V and 1 base at J; junction bases unmatched: 4. The CDR3 nucleotides read TGTGCCAGCAGGCCGACTAGCGGGGGTTCCTACGAGCAGTACTTC. Translating gives CASRPTSGGSYEQYF.

The chain recombines TRBV20-1 with TRBJ2-6; D gene unclear. V lost 3 bases, J lost 0 bases, and 3 bases lay in between. Germline CDR1 and CDR2: DFQATT and SNEGSKA (reference sequence). The CDR3 runs to 13 residues. CDR3: CSASHSGANVLTF. Here the CDR3 DNA reads TGCAGTGCTAGCCACTCTGGGGCCAACGTCCTGACTTTC.

This clonotype came up a few times. The V call is TRBV20-1, the J call TRBJ2-3; 9 nucleotides align to TRBD2. Germline lookup yields CDR1 DFQATT and CDR2 SNEGSKA (reference sequence). J was trimmed by 2 bases and V by 5 bases; bases with no gene match: 14. The CDR3 is made up of 17 amino acids. Here the CDR3 DNA reads TGCAGTGCTCCCTACGCCCGGCTAGCGGGGCCCACAGATACGCAGTATTTT. It specifies CSAPYARLAGPTDTQYF.

This clonotype was recorded at least ten times. The gene calls are TRBV29-1 and TRBJ2-1, with D perhaps TRBD1 (6 bases). The length of the CDR3 is 14 residues. The germline gives CDR1 SQVTM, CDR2 ANQGSEA. The CDR3 is CSAAAGETYNEQFF. The CDR3 region has the DNA TGCAGTGCCGCGGCAGGGGAAACCTACAATGAGCAGTTCTTC.

The chain employs TRBV29-1 and TRBJ2-1; 11 nucleotides match TRBD1. The CDR3 contains 15 residues. Germline V CDR1 and CDR2: SQVTM, ANQGSEA. V was pared by 5 bases and J by 7 bases, with 10 bases of the junction left unmatched. This CDR3 is CSVLSGTGGRNEQFF. The CDR3 nucleotides read TGCAGCGTTCTATCCGGGACAGGGGGTAGGAATGAGCAGTTCTTC.

This rearrangement joins TRBV15 to TRBJ2-1; D remains ambiguous. With 0 bases removed from V and 9 bases from J, the gap between germline ends came to 9 bases. Per germline, CDR1 LNHNV and CDR2 YYDKDF (reference sequence). This CDR3 region has 13 residues. The CDR3: CATSRDLTSEQFF. The CDR3 nucleotides read TGTGCCACCAGCAGAGATCTGACGAGTGAGCAGTTCTTC. The entire variable domain, with the rest obtained from reference TRBV15 and TRBJ2-1, is as follows: DAMVIQNPRYQVTQFGKPVTLSCSQTLNHNVMYWYQQKSSQAPKLLFHYYDKDFNNEADTPDNFQSRRPNTSFCFLDIRSPGLGDTAMYLCATSRDLTSEQFFGPGTRLTVL.

This clonotype was picked up many times. V is TRBV7-2 and J is TRBJ2-7; 13 bases map to TRBD2. After removal of 5 bases from V and 6 bases from J, the junction contained 4 bases not matched to a gene. CDR3 length: 14 amino acids. Germline V lookup: CDR1 SGHTA, CDR2 FQGNSA. Written as DNA, the CDR3 is TGTGCCAGCAGCCCACGGACTAGCGGGGGCGAGCAGTACTTC. Protein sequence: CASSPRTSGGEQYF.